The source of this T cell receptor (beta chain) is a study of T cell changes during pregnancy in multiple sclerosis. The V gene end was trimmed by 5 bases and the J gene end by 1 base; junction bases not matched to a gene: 5. Germline V gives CDR1 SGHNT, CDR2 YYREEE (reference sequence). This CDR3 has 15 residues. Sequencing used immunoSEQ multiplex PCR; TCRdb keeps in-frame clones, though not all of them. The sample comprises some 77,000 clones, roughly nine tenths of which are singletons, and approximately 0.2% rests with the top ten. Sequenced material: CD4+ T cells from peripheral blood mononuclear cells, taken before pregnancy. This clonotype was sampled from a female donor with multiple sclerosis, enrolled in a pregnancy study. V and J are TRBV5-4 and TRBJ2-1, with 8 nucleotides matching TRBD2. This CDR3 is CASRHGGESYNEQFF. In DNA form, the CDR3 reads TGTGCCAGCAGACACGGGGGGGAATCCTACAATGAGCAGTTCTTC.